This TCR beta chain comes out of a study of shared clonotypes between healthy human individuals. Regarding this clone: Antigen specificity is unknown.

CDR1 and CDR2 (germline): LGHNA, YNFKEQ. The V segment lost 0 bases and the J segment 4 bases; nucleotides outside the gene matches: 7. The CDR3 contains 16 residues. When replicate PCRs were run on sorted subsets, they used roughly 0.2 ug DNA, some 30,000 T cell genomes. This table comes from immunoSEQ multiplex PCR, and its TCRdb copy is limited to in-frame clones, with some not included. The sample has hundreds of thousands of clones; 85% to 95% are singletons. Naive CD8 populations comprised CD45RO-negative cells positively selected for CCR7, excluding terminally differentiated effector memory CD45RA+ cells. Study-wide results and limits: Sequencing depth was expected to influence donor clonotype sharing.

The sequence was obtained from a woman younger than 45 in good health. This rearrangement joins TRBV4-2 to TRBJ2-3, with TRBD1 matching over 7 bases. Sequenced input: naive CD8+ T cells sorted from blood. The CDR3 reads CASSQELRQGADTQYF. Here the CDR3 DNA reads TGTGCCAGCAGCCAAGAGCTTCGACAGGGAGCAGATACGCAGTATTTT.